Below are 24 T cell receptor beta chains sequenced from a single sample in a study of blood T cell repertoires in COVID-19. Measured with immunoSEQ multiplex PCR; TCRdb has only the in-frame clones, and not every one. The sample includes nearly 80,000 clones, roughly 80% of them seen just once. The sample taken for sequencing was peripheral blood. These receptors were taken from a woman in her sixties or seventies with acute or convalescent COVID-19.

This rearrangement joins TRBV5-6 to TRBJ2-1, with TRBD2 as a possible D gene (6 bases). Trimming took off 2 bases at V and 14 bases at J, with 17 bases between the two ends. Per germline, CDR1 SGHDT and CDR2 YYEEEE. The CDR3 loop spans 13 amino acids. The CDR3 DNA reads as TGTGCCAGCAGCTTTTCTAGGACTACCAACGAGTTCTTC. Translating gives CASSFSRTTNEFF.

The J gene is TRBJ1-1, the V gene TRBV7-2, with D unclear. V lost 4 bases and J 4 bases, leaving 16 bases between the germline ends. CDR1 SGHTA and CDR2 FQGNSA come from the germline V gene. The CDR3 totals 15 residues. CDR3 in DNA: TGTGCCAGCAGCTCCGGTGTCCCCTCTTTCACTGAAGCTTTCTTT. Its protein is CASSSGVPSFTEAFF.

V usage is TRBV2 and J usage is TRBJ1-5, with D uncertain. CDR3 length: 14 residues. CDR1 SNHLY and CDR2 FYNNEI come from the germline V gene. V lost 5 bases to trimming and J lost 2 bases, with 10 bases between them. As DNA, the CDR3 is TGTGCCAGCAGTAACGGTCTCGGCAATCAGCCCCAGCATTTT. Its protein product is CASSNGLGNQPQHF.

The chain has TRBV7-9 and TRBJ2-2; D may be TRBD1 (5 bases). The length of the CDR3 is 16 residues. With 3 bases removed from V and 1 base from J, the gap between germline ends came to 12 bases. Germline CDR1 reads SEHNR; CDR2 reads FQNEAQ (reference sequence). In DNA, the CDR3 is TGTGCCAGCAGCTTCCCAAATACAGGGAACACCGGGGAGCTGTTTTTT. The encoded protein is CASSFPNTGNTGELFF.

This chain joins TRBV2 and TRBJ1-3; D might be TRBD1 (5 bases). The CDR3 totals 19 residues. V was clipped by 2 bases and J by 1 base, with 21 bases between them. Germline CDR1 reads SNHLY; CDR2 reads FYNNEI. CDR3 amino acids: CASSELGLRGRYSGNTIYF. In DNA form, the CDR3 reads TGTGCCAGCAGTGAATTGGGTTTGCGGGGCAGATATTCTGGAAACACCATATATTTT.

The chain uses TRBV2 and TRBJ2-5; 10 bases agree with TRBD1. V lost 2 bases, J lost 8 bases, and 5 bases stayed unmatched. In germline, CDR1 is SNHLY, CDR2 FYNNEI. The CDR3 has 14 amino acids. The CDR3 loop reads CASSETRDRGTQYF. The CDR3 nucleotides are TGTGCCAGCAGTGAAACCCGGGACAGGGGTACCCAGTACTTC.

In this sample, this clone turned up a few times. The CDR3, as DNA: TGTGCCAGCAGCGGGTTCGAGGGTCGTTCCTACAATGAGCAGTTCTTC. This codes for CASSGFEGRSYNEQFF. The J gene is TRBJ2-1, the V gene TRBV7-9, with D maybe TRBD2 (5 bases). This CDR3 comprises 16 residues. V was pared by 5 bases and J by 1 base, with 15 bases between. Germline V CDR1 and CDR2: SEHNR, FQNEAQ (reference sequence).

V usage is TRBV6-6 and J usage is TRBJ2-5; TRBD2 matches 12 bases. Germline assignment: CDR1 MNHNY and CDR2 SVGAGI (reference sequence). The CDR3 spans 15 residues. V shed 0 bases and J 7 bases; nucleotides not matched to a gene: 3. The CDR3 spells CASSYSELAGGTQYF. CDR3 DNA: TGTGCCAGCAGTTACTCGGAACTAGCGGGAGGGACCCAGTACTTC.

The chain recombines TRBV5-6 with TRBJ1-3, with TRBD1 matching 9 bases. V lost 4 bases to trimming and J lost 6 bases; unmatched junction nucleotides: 8. Per germline, CDR1 SGHDT and CDR2 YYEEEE. This CDR3 comprises 15 residues. CDR3: CASSGLQGALNTIYF. The CDR3 DNA reads TGTGCCAGCAGCGGATTACAGGGGGCCTTAAACACCATATATTTT.

About this clone itself: Different DNA sequences within this sample yield the same CDR3. The chain employs TRBV2 and TRBJ1-1; tentative D call: TRBD1 (6 bases). Germline loops: CDR1 SNHLY, CDR2 FYNNEI. This CDR3 is built from 13 residues. Between the trimmed V and J ends, which lost 4 bases and 1 base, there was a span of 7 bases. The CDR3 sequence is CASSGDTNTEAFF. The DNA for the CDR3 is TGTGCCAGCAGTGGGGACACGAACACTGAAGCTTTCTTT.

This sequence joins TRBV9 and TRBJ2-2; no firm D call. V lost 6 bases to trimming and J lost 5 bases, with 14 bases between them. Germline assignment: CDR1 SGDLS and CDR2 YYNGEE. The CDR3 is 14 residues long. The CDR3 bases are TGTGCCAGCAACCCCGAGCTCGGTACCGGGGAGCTGTTTTTT. Translation: CASNPELGTGELFF.

The chain links TRBV27 to TRBJ2-5; 8 bases are shared with TRBD1. This CDR3 is 16 amino acids long. Germline V gene lookup returns CDR1 MNHEY and CDR2 SMNVEV (reference sequence). Trimming took 2 bases from V and 4 from J; bases not matched to a gene: 9. CDR3 sequence reads: CASSLGSHRGTETQYF. The CDR3 DNA reads TGTGCCAGCAGTTTAGGTTCTCACAGGGGGACAGAGACCCAGTACTTC.

CDR3 coding DNA: TGTGCCAGCGGGGGGACAGCCGCAACTAATGAAAAACTGTTTTTT. Translated, it gives CASGGTAATNEKLFF. The chain links TRBV2 to TRBJ1-4; 7 bases align to TRBD1. Trimming at V came to 8 bases and at J to 0 bases, leaving 6 bases not matched to a gene. The CDR3 contains 15 residues. CDR1 is SNHLY and CDR2 is FYNNEI in the germline V gene.

V gene TRBV19 combines with J gene TRBJ1-2, with 8 bases fitting TRBD1. The germline V gene encodes CDR1 LNHDA and CDR2 SQIVND (reference sequence). CDR3 length: 18 amino acids. The junction had 16 bases not matched to a gene; V was cut back by 7 bases and J by 0 bases. The CDR3 sequence is CASKHLPGGDGANYGYTF. Written as DNA, the CDR3 is TGTGCCAGTAAACACCTCCCAGGGGGCGACGGAGCTAACTATGGCTACACCTTC. Filled out from reference TRBV19 and TRBJ1-2, the complete variable domain reads DGGITQSPKYLFRKEGQNVTLSCEQNLNHDAMYWYRQDPGQGLRLIYYSQIVNDFQKGDIAEGYSVSREKKESFPLTVTSAQKNPTAFYLCASKHLPGGDGANYGYTFGSGTRLTVV.

The chain carries TRBV6-2 or TRBV6-3 and TRBJ2-1; the match to TRBD2 covers 7 bases. J was trimmed by 8 bases and V by 1 base; bases with no gene match: 5. The germline CDR1 and CDR2 sequences are MNHEY and SVGEGT. This CDR3 contains 14 residues. This CDR3 is CASSYYGTIYEQFF. DNA of the CDR3: TGTGCCAGCAGTTACTACGGGACTATATATGAGCAGTTCTTC.

This clone was counted a few times. The rearrangement uses TRBV27 and TRBJ2-7; 7 bases are a match to TRBD1. Germline CDR1 is MNHEY and CDR2 is SMNVEV (reference sequence). CDR3 length equals 16 residues. J lost 2 bases, V lost 5 bases, and 12 bases had no gene match. The CDR3 sequence is CASSPRQGRVAYEQYF. DNA of the CDR3: TGTGCCAGCAGTCCCAGACAGGGTAGGGTCGCCTACGAGCAGTACTTC.

This chain uses TRBV5-1 with TRBJ2-5; maybe TRBD2 (7 bases). Per the germline V gene, CDR1 is SGHRS and CDR2 is YFSETQ. Trimming stripped 6 bases from V and 5 bases from J, with 26 bases between. This CDR3 has 17 amino acids. CDR3 protein: CASKTLGVGGPMETQYF. The CDR3 DNA follows: TGCGCCAGCAAAACCCTAGGTGTCGGGGGGCCGATGGAGACCCAGTACTTC.

The CDR3 DNA sequence: TGTGCCAGCAGTTGGACATCTGGGGCCAACGTCCTGACTTTC. It is translated as CASSWTSGANVLTF. This chain uses TRBV2 with TRBJ2-6, with a possible D match to TRBD1 (5 bases). This CDR3 spans 14 amino acids. Between the trimmed V and J ends, which lost 5 bases and 1 base, there was a span of 6 bases. CDR1 SNHLY and CDR2 FYNNEI come from the germline V gene.

V and J are TRBV19 and TRBJ2-1; TRBD2 matches 12 bases. The germline V gene encodes CDR1 LNHDA and CDR2 SQIVND (reference sequence). V lost 6 bases and J lost 9; bases outside the gene matches: 6. The CDR3 is 14 residues long. The CDR3 region is CASRRTSGMAEQFF. In DNA form, the CDR3 reads TGTGCCAGTAGGAGGACTAGCGGGATGGCTGAGCAGTTCTTC.

This clone was seen a handful of times. This sequence joins TRBV11-2 and TRBJ2-1; 8 bases are shared with TRBD2. Germline-derived CDR1 and CDR2 are SGHAT and FQNNGV. J was trimmed by 4 bases and V by 5 bases; bases with no gene match: 7. This CDR3 comprises 15 residues. Here the CDR3 reads CASSPIGGRYNEQFF. In nucleotides, the CDR3 is TGTGCCAGCAGCCCGATTGGCGGGAGGTACAATGAGCAGTTCTTC.

The genes are TRBV18 and TRBJ2-7, with D possibly being TRBD1 (6 bases). Germline CDR1 reads KGHSH; CDR2 reads LQKENI. CDR3 length: 16 residues. V was cut by 2 bases and J by 2 bases, with 16 bases left in between. The CDR3 bases are TGTGCCAGCTCACCATCGATCAGGGGCCACACCTACGAGCAGTACTTC. Translated: CASSPSIRGHTYEQYF.

V gene TRBV5-1 combines with J gene TRBJ2-5; the D gene is possibly TRBD1 (6 bases). Deletions cut 4 bases from V and 5 bases from J, with 15 bases between. This CDR3 is 14 amino acids long. Germline V gives CDR1 SGHRS, CDR2 YFSETQ. The DNA of the CDR3 is TGCGCCAGCAGCCCGGGACACCTGGGGGAGACCCAGTACTTC. This codes for CASSPGHLGETQYF.

The V gene is TRBV14, the J gene TRBJ1-1, with TRBD1 as a possible D gene (6 bases). The CDR3 is 13 residues long. From germline, CDR1 is SGHDN and CDR2 FVKESK. V lost 8 bases to trimming and J lost 14 bases, with 24 bases between them. CDR3 in DNA: TGTGCCAGCCAGGCGGACAGAACGTCTTGGTCGTTCTTT. Amino acid sequence: CASQADRTSWSFF.

The rearrangement links TRBV7-9 to TRBJ1-3; 7 bases are shared with TRBD1. V dropped 1 base and J dropped 4; count of bases not matched to a gene: 1. CDR3 size: 14 residues. Germline V gene lookup returns CDR1 SEHNR and CDR2 FQNEAQ (reference sequence). In DNA, the CDR3 is TGTGCCAGCAGCTTAGGGACAGGCGGAAACACCATATATTTT. It specifies CASSLGTGGNTIYF.